The 26 T cell receptor beta chains below all came from one sample that was sequenced in a study of early T cells in non-severe SARS-CoV-2 infection. TCRdb recomputed calls from the 5' RACE reads with MiXCR, one row per CDR3 protein. The sample lists 100,000 to 140,000 distinct CDR3 sequences, approximately 12% occurring once. Sample: whole blood. The receptors shown here come from an adult who was a healthcare worker with PCR-confirmed SARS-CoV-2 infection or an uninfected control (not recorded which).

The chain couples TRBV28 to TRBJ1-5, with 10 bases aligning to TRBD1. Germline-derived CDR1 and CDR2 are MDHEN and SYDVKM. The CDR3 is 15 amino acids. Losses at the gene ends were 2 bases for V and 6 bases for J; bases not matched to a gene: 4. In nucleotides, the CDR3 is TGTGCCAGCAGTTTAAGGCGGACAGGGGGTCAGCCCCAGCATTTT. As protein: CASSLRRTGGQPQHF.

In this sample, this clonotype turned up many times. The gene calls are TRBV7-9 and TRBJ1-1; maybe TRBD1 (5 bases). Germline V gene lookup returns CDR1 SEHNR and CDR2 FQNEAQ (reference sequence). The CDR3 is made up of 15 amino acids. V was clipped by 5 bases and J by 1 base, with 14 bases between them. CDR3 bases: TGTGCCAGCAGCCAATGGGACCGCAAGAACACTGAAGCTTTCTTT. Translation gives CASSQWDRKNTEAFF.

Only a few counts were recorded for this clonotype. V usage is TRBV3-2 and J usage is TRBJ2-1; TRBD2, the table's D call, lacks a check against the DNA. TRBV3-2 is an annotated pseudogene. This CDR3 is built from 13 residues. In DNA, the CDR3 is TGTGCCAGCAGCCCCCGAGAGCGGGAGACCAGGTTCTTC. Its protein product is CASSPRERETRFF.

V gene TRBV7-2 combines with J gene TRBJ2-5; D perhaps matches TRBD2 (5 bases). CDR1 is SGHTA, CDR2 FQGNSA, per germline. This CDR3 is 15 amino acids long. V shed 4 bases and J shed 5 bases, with 17 bases lying between them. CDR3 DNA: TGTGCCAGCAGCTCCGAGGGTATAGGCACCGAGACCCAGTACTTC. Translated, it gives CASSSEGIGTETQYF.

This clonotype was counted ten times or more. The chain has TRBV12-3 or TRBV12-4 and TRBJ2-3; 8 bases fit TRBD1. The length of the CDR3 is 15 residues. The junction had 7 bases not matched to a gene; V was cut back by 4 bases and J by 4 bases. CDR3 amino acids: CASSSSGGEPDTQYF. The DNA of the CDR3 is TGTGCCAGCAGTTCATCAGGGGGCGAACCAGATACGCAGTATTTT.

Notes on this clonotype: A much larger clone lies a single base off, so this may be a read error. The J gene is TRBJ2-7, the V gene TRBV20-1; maybe TRBD2 (5 bases). Germline V gene lookup returns CDR1 DFQATT and CDR2 SNEGSKA (reference sequence). The ends were cut back, 0 bases at V and 1 base at J, with 10 bases in the middle. The CDR3 is 14 amino acids. The CDR3 reads CSARDPSSSYEQYF. CDR3 sequence (DNA): TGCAGTGCTAGAGACCCTAGCAGTTCCTACGAGCAGTACTTC.

This clonotype was picked up a small number of times. The chain combines TRBV4-1 with TRBJ2-7; 10 nucleotides line up with TRBD2. The trim removed 3 bases at V and 1 base at J, leaving 6 bases unmatched. Germline V gene lookup returns CDR1 MGHRA and CDR2 YSYEKL. CDR3 size: 16 residues. In nucleotides, the CDR3 is TGCGCCAGCAGCCATGGGGGTAGCGGGGGGTCCTACGAGCAGTACTTC. Protein product: CASSHGGSGGSYEQYF.

A word on this clonotype: A much larger clone differs by one base, so this may be a read error. The chain is built from TRBV12-3 or TRBV12-4 and TRBJ2-3; D perhaps matches TRBD2 (6 bases). This CDR3 contains 12 residues. V was shortened by 6 bases and J by 7 bases, with 11 bases between the two germline ends. CDR3 amino acids: CASSPAGNTQYF. DNA of the CDR3: TGTGCCAGCAGCCCCGCGGGGAATACGCAGTATTTT.

This clonotype was detected a few times. The chain combines TRBV19 with TRBJ2-1; 8 nucleotides align to TRBD2. This CDR3 comprises 16 residues. The germline V gene has CDR1 LNHDA and CDR2 SQIVND (reference sequence). V was pared by 4 bases and J by 0 bases, with 5 bases of the junction left unmatched. The CDR3: CASSTLAGSSYNEQFF. The CDR3 DNA reads TGTGCCAGTAGTACCCTAGCGGGCAGCTCCTACAATGAGCAGTTCTTC.

J is TRBJ2-7 and V is TRBV9; D might be TRBD2 (6 bases). V was cut by 0 bases and J by 1 base, with 11 bases left in between. This CDR3 is built from 15 residues. Germline CDR1 is SGDLS and CDR2 is YYNGEE. In DNA form, the CDR3 reads TGTGCCAGCAGCGTAGCGGCGGGGACTTCCTACGAGCAGTACTTC. This translates into CASSVAAGTSYEQYF.

This clonotype was detected many times. The chain joins TRBV10-1 to TRBJ1-5; D is ambiguous. Germline values: CDR1 WNHNN, CDR2 SYGVQD (reference sequence). The CDR3 is made up of 15 amino acids. The V end lost 2 bases, the J end lost 2 bases, and 10 bases lay between the germline ends. CDR3 residues: CASSEGAVRNQPQHF. In DNA form, the CDR3 reads TGCGCCAGCAGTGAGGGAGCAGTGCGCAATCAGCCCCAGCATTTT.

In its sample, this clonotype was seen many times. The CDR3, as DNA: TGTGCCACCAGTGATTTGGAGTCTGGGGATGGCTACACCTTC. It encodes CATSDLESGDGYTF. V usage is TRBV24-1 and J usage is TRBJ1-2; D gene unclear. CDR1 and CDR2 from the germline V gene are KGHDR and SFDVKD. The germline V and J ends were trimmed by 0 bases and 6 bases, with 10 bases remaining between them. This CDR3 spans 14 amino acids.

This rearrangement joins TRBV29-1 to TRBJ2-1; perhaps TRBD2 as D (6 bases). The germline gives CDR1 SQVTM, CDR2 ANQGSEA. V dropped 3 bases and J dropped 4 bases, with 13 bases sitting between them. The CDR3 contains 14 residues. The CDR3 nucleotides are TGCAGCGTTGAGGCCAGGGAGGTATACAATGAGCAGTTCTTC. It codes for CSVEAREVYNEQFF.

This clonotype appeared many times. V and J are TRBV20-1 and TRBJ1-5, with 7 bases aligning to TRBD1. The CDR3 is 16 residues long. Losses at the gene ends were 6 bases for V and 2 bases for J; bases not matched to a gene: 13. The germline V gene has CDR1 DFQATT and CDR2 SNEGSKA (reference sequence). In DNA, the CDR3 is TGCAGTGCGCGGGACAGTGGGGGATATGGCAATCAGCCCCAGCATTTT. It yields the protein CSARDSGGYGNQPQHF.

V usage is TRBV6-5 and J usage is TRBJ1-4; D is undetermined. Per the germline V gene, CDR1 is MNHEY and CDR2 is SVGAGI. Trimming removed 6 bases at V and 8 bases at J, with 16 bases between. CDR3 length: 14 residues. The CDR3 here is CASSPLGYREKLFF. DNA of the CDR3: TGTGCCAGCAGCCCCCTGGGGTATAGGGAAAAACTGTTTTTT.

In this sample, this clonotype turned up a few times. This chain connects TRBV20-1 to TRBJ2-2; TRBD1 matches at 7 bases. CDR3 length: 16 amino acids. With 2 bases clipped from V and 2 bases from J, the junction kept 8 bases outside the gene matches. Per germline, CDR1 DFQATT and CDR2 SNEGSKA (reference sequence). The CDR3 DNA follows: TGCAGTGCTAGACAAACAGGGGAAGCAAACACCGGGGAGCTGTTTTTT. It specifies CSARQTGEANTGELFF.

The chain combines TRBV7-6 with TRBJ2-1; 12 bases align to TRBD2. Germline-derived CDR1 and CDR2 are SGHVS and FNYEAQ. V lost 5 bases and J lost 7; bases outside the gene matches: 3. The CDR3 loop spans 14 amino acids. The CDR3 nucleotides read TGTGCCAGCAGCCAAGGACTAGCGGGAAATGAGCAGTTCTTC. Translation: CASSQGLAGNEQFF.

Concerning this clonotype: The junction and the germline gene differ at one end; a read error may be behind it. The chain employs TRBV6-2 or TRBV6-3 and TRBJ2-1, with 10 bases fitting TRBD1. The germline CDR1 and CDR2 sequences are MNHEY and SVGEGT. The CDR3 is 11 amino acids. The CDR3 loop reads CASSTRQGASF. CDR3 in DNA: TGTGCCAGCAGTACCCGACAGGGGGCGAGCTTC.

This clonotype was recorded many times. The chain joins TRBV5-1 to TRBJ2-5; 9 bases are a match to TRBD1. Germline V CDR1 and CDR2: SGHRS, YFSETQ. V was pared by 5 bases and J by 5 bases, with 10 bases of the junction left unmatched. The CDR3 extends over 15 amino acids. CDR3 nucleotides: TGCGCCAGCAGTTCGACCGGGACAGGGACGGAGACCCAGTACTTC. Its translation is CASSSTGTGTETQYF.

This clonotype came up many times. This chain connects TRBV12-3 or TRBV12-4 to TRBJ1-6, with unresolved D. V gave up 5 bases and J gave up 7 bases, with 12 bases separating them. This CDR3 region has 14 residues. CDR3 coding DNA: TGTGCCAGCAGTCTCCGACATCAAAATTCACCCCTCCACTTT. Residues: CASSLRHQNSPLHF.

The rearrangement uses TRBV20-1 and TRBJ2-1, with D possibly matching TRBD2 (6 bases). This CDR3 has 16 amino acids. The germline gives CDR1 DFQATT, CDR2 SNEGSKA (reference sequence). V dropped 8 bases and J dropped 0 bases, with 20 bases sitting between them. The CDR3 loop reads CSPRGKRNYSYNEQFF. For the CDR3, the DNA is TGCAGTCCCCGGGGGAAGCGGAACTACTCCTACAATGAGCAGTTCTTC.

Regarding this clonotype: A clone one base away is much larger, so this may be a read error. Since the CDR3 does not end with the conserved phenylalanine or tryptophan, this likely comes from a read error. This rearrangement joins TRBV6-2 or TRBV6-3 to TRBJ2-1; D gene uncertain. In germline, CDR1 is MNHEY, CDR2 SVGEGT. There are 12 residues in the CDR3. Trimming took 4 bases from V and 8 from J, leaving 9 bases between them. The CDR3 DNA follows: TGTGCCAGCAGTTTATTGGCTTATGAGCAGTTCATC. Protein sequence: CASSLLAYEQFI.

This clonotype was picked up a small number of times. The chain links TRBV6-2 or TRBV6-3 to TRBJ2-1; 12 bases line up with TRBD2. J gave up 7 bases and V 6 bases, and 13 bases lay outside the gene matches. Germline CDR1 is MNHEY and CDR2 is SVGEGT. This CDR3 region has 17 residues. The CDR3 spells CASSHWTSGKGANEQFF. The CDR3 DNA reads TGTGCCAGCAGCCACTGGACTAGCGGGAAAGGTGCTAATGAGCAGTTCTTC.

Many counts were recorded for this clonotype. V is TRBV19 and J is TRBJ2-2; 7 bases align to TRBD1. The CDR3 length is 16 residues. V trimming: 9 bases; J trimming: 1 base; junction bases outside the gene matches: 11. Germline CDR1 reads LNHDA; CDR2 reads SQIVND (reference sequence). This chain's CDR3 is CASQSPTGWNTGELFF. The CDR3 coding sequence is TGTGCCAGCCAGTCACCGACAGGGTGGAACACCGGGGAGCTGTTTTTT. Filled out from reference TRBV19 and TRBJ2-2, the complete variable domain reads DGGITQSPKYLFRKEGQNVTLSCEQNLNHDAMYWYRQDPGQGLRLIYYSQIVNDFQKGDIAEGYSVSREKKESFPLTVTSAQKNPTAFYLCASQSPTGWNTGELFFGEGSRLTVL.

This clonotype has a handful of counts. This chain connects TRBV6-5 to TRBJ2-7; TRBD1 matches 9 bases. This CDR3 region has 15 residues. V shed 5 bases, J shed 2 bases, and the junction held 7 bases outside the gene matches. Germline V gene lookup returns CDR1 MNHEY and CDR2 SVGAGI. The CDR3 sequence: CASSGGTGLAYEQYF. As DNA, the CDR3 is TGTGCCAGCAGTGGGGGGACAGGGTTAGCCTACGAGCAGTACTTC.

This clonotype was seen only a few times. This sequence joins TRBV7-8 and TRBJ2-1, with a possible D match to TRBD2 (7 bases). Germline CDR1 SGHVS, CDR2 FQNEAQ. This CDR3 is built from 14 residues. V was clipped by 5 bases and J by 13 bases, with 21 bases between them. This CDR3 is CASSPSRGEGRQFF. In nucleotides, the CDR3 is TGTGCCAGCAGCCCGTCTAGGGGGGAGGGCCGACAGTTCTTC.